The rows below give T cell receptor beta chains drawn from one sample of a study of identical twins. TCRdb reprocessed the 5' RACE reads with MiXCR, giving one entry per CDR3 protein. The table has hundreds of thousands of distinct CDR3 sequences, around 7.4% seen once. These records were also assigned to another study, of yellow fever vaccine responses in identical twins.

The specimen sequenced was PBMCs. All receptors derive from a woman between 18 and 29 years old in good health. The CDR3 runs from the conserved cysteine through the conserved F or W. Fields, in order: clone size, CDR3 length, D gene, V gene, J gene, CDR3 DNA, CDR3 protein. The D gene is left open where the match is weak. For some rows the clone size is stated as once, few or many, or as a class when expanded; others skip it.

size: .; length: 18; D: TRBD2; V: TRBV20-1; J: TRBJ2-7; DNA: TGCAGTGCCCAACCCCCCCCCCTAGCGGGAAGGGGGCCCTACGAGCAGTACTTC; CDR3: CSAQPPPLAGRGPYEQYF
size: .; length: 16; D: TRBD2; V: TRBV5-1; J: TRBJ2-2; DNA: TGCGCCAGCAGCCAAACTAGCGGGAGGGCCGTCGGGGAGCTGTTTTTT; CDR3: CASSQTSGRAVGELFF
size: .; length: 14; D: .; V: TRBV7-9; J: TRBJ1-6; DNA: TGTGCCAGCAGTCTAACAGGGAGCCCTTCACCCCTCCACTTT; CDR3: CASSLTGSPSPLHF
size: many; length: 13; D: .; V: TRBV5-1; J: TRBJ1-5; DNA: TGCGCCAGCAGCTTGTCGCAGGGACAACCCCAGCATTTT; CDR3: CASSLSQGQPQHF
size: many; length: 14; D: .; V: TRBV5-1; J: TRBJ2-3; DNA: TGCGCCAGCAGCTACGACAACAGGGTGGCTACGCAGTATTTT; CDR3: CASSYDNRVATQYF
size: many; length: 17; D: TRBD2; V: TRBV5-1; J: TRBJ2-3; DNA: TGCGCCAGCAGCTCGGGACTAGCGGGAGATAGGACAGATACGCAGTATTTT; CDR3: CASSSGLAGDRTDTQYF
size: many; length: 19; D: TRBD2; V: TRBV5-1; J: TRBJ2-1; DNA: TGCGCCAGCAGCAACCCCGGGACTAGCGGGAGTTCGGGTAGAAATGAGCAGTTCTTC; CDR3: CASSNPGTSGSSGRNEQFF
size: .; length: 16; D: TRBD2; V: TRBV7-9; J: TRBJ2-1; DNA: TGTGCCAGCAGCTTCTTCCTCAGCGGGGGGGCCCATGAGCAGTTCTTC; CDR3: CASSFFLSGGAHEQFF
size: many; length: 14; D: TRBD2; V: TRBV10-1; J: TRBJ2-3; DNA: TGCGCCAGCTCCAGCGGGAGCAGCACAGATACGCAGTATTTT; CDR3: CASSSGSSTDTQYF
size: .; length: 16; D: TRBD1; V: TRBV28; J: TRBJ1-5; DNA: TGTGCCAGCAGTTTATCGGGACAGTCGATCAATCAGCCCCAGCATTTT; CDR3: CASSLSGQSINQPQHF
size: many; length: 13; D: .; V: TRBV5-1; J: TRBJ2-7; DNA: TGCGCCAGCAGCTTGTCACCTTCCTACGAGCAGTACTTC; CDR3: CASSLSPSYEQYF
size: .; length: 15; D: TRBD1; V: TRBV2; J: TRBJ1-1; DNA: TGTGCCAGCGGCTCAGGGGGCGCGAGTAGCACTGAAGCTTTCTTT; CDR3: CASGSGGASSTEAFF
size: many; length: 15; D: TRBD1; V: TRBV5-1; J: TRBJ1-4; DNA: TGCGCCAGCAGCTCCGGACAGGGGGCGAAAGAAAAACTGTTTTTT; CDR3: CASSSGQGAKEKLFF
size: many; length: 15; D: .; V: TRBV6-1; J: TRBJ1-6; DNA: TGTGCCAGCAAGCAGACGGATAGCTATAATTCACCCCTCCACTTT; CDR3: CASKQTDSYNSPLHF
size: few; length: 14; D: .; V: TRBV12-3/TRBV12-4; J: TRBJ2-1; DNA: TGTGCCAGCAGTGGGAGTATTTCCTACAATGAGCAGTTCTTC; CDR3: CASSGSISYNEQFF
size: many; length: 15; D: .; V: TRBV14; J: TRBJ1-1; DNA: TGTGCCAGCAGCCAAGATCAAGGACGGCACACTGAAGCTTTCTTT; CDR3: CASSQDQGRHTEAFF
size: many; length: 15; D: .; V: TRBV10-1; J: TRBJ2-4; DNA: TGCGCCAGCAGCCCCGGGAGCGCGGCCAAAAACATTCAGTACTTC; CDR3: CASSPGSAAKNIQYF
size: many; length: 16; D: .; V: TRBV4-1; J: TRBJ2-7; DNA: TGCGCCAGCAGCCAAGATCTCGCCGGCACATCCTACGAGCAGTACTTC; CDR3: CASSQDLAGTSYEQYF
size: many; length: 15; D: .; V: TRBV7-9; J: TRBJ1-1; DNA: TGTGCCAGCAGCTTAGCGGTCGTAGTGAACACTGAAGCTTTCTTT; CDR3: CASSLAVVVNTEAFF
size: .; length: 12; D: .; V: TRBV12-3/TRBV12-4; J: TRBJ2-1; DNA: TGTGCCAGCAGCCAAATGCGCCCAGAGCAGTTCTTC; CDR3: CASSQMRPEQFF
size: few; length: 16; D: .; V: TRBV12-3/TRBV12-4; J: TRBJ2-2; DNA: TGTGCCAGCAACATTTTAGACAGTCCTAACACCGGGGAGCTGTTTTTT; CDR3: CASNILDSPNTGELFF
size: few; length: 17; D: TRBD1; V: TRBV7-9; J: TRBJ1-1; DNA: TGTGCCAGCAGCCCCGGATACAGGGGGGTTCTGAACACTGAAGCTTTCTTT; CDR3: CASSPGYRGVLNTEAFF
size: many; length: 17; D: .; V: TRBV3-1; J: TRBJ1-2; DNA: TGTGCCAGCAGCCGCGCCAGAGGGTCAGGACTTAACTATGGCTACACCTTC; CDR3: CASSRARGSGLNYGYTF
size: .; length: 16; D: .; V: TRBV4-1; J: TRBJ2-1; DNA: TGCGCCAGCAGCCAAGTGGGGGGCTGGTCCTACAATGAGCAGTTCTTC; CDR3: CASSQVGGWSYNEQFF
size: few; length: 15; D: .; V: TRBV7-9; J: TRBJ1-2; DNA: TGTGCCAGCAGCTTAGCTGAACGGGCTACCTATGGCTACACCTTC; CDR3: CASSLAERATYGYTF
size: few; length: 15; D: TRBD2; V: TRBV20-1; J: TRBJ2-7; DNA: TGCAGTGCTATCATTGGGACTAGCGGAACCTACGAGCAGTACTTC; CDR3: CSAIIGTSGTYEQYF
size: many; length: 18; D: .; V: TRBV5-1; J: TRBJ1-4; DNA: TGCGCCAGCAGCTCTCCGGGACGAGCATCTTCGGCTAATGAAAAACTGTTTTTT; CDR3: CASSSPGRASSANEKLFF
size: .; length: 13; D: .; V: TRBV29-1; J: TRBJ2-1; DNA: TGCAGCGTTGACTTAGAGGTATACAATGAGCAGTTCTTC; CDR3: CSVDLEVYNEQFF
size: .; length: 15; D: TRBD2; V: TRBV4-2; J: TRBJ2-7; DNA: TGTGCCAGCAGCCAAGCGGCGGGACTAGTGGACGAGCAGTACTTC; CDR3: CASSQAAGLVDEQYF
size: many; length: 16; D: TRBD1; V: TRBV18; J: TRBJ2-1; DNA: TGTGCCAGCTCACCACCAAACACAGGGGAACGGGGTGAGCAGTTCTTC; CDR3: CASSPPNTGERGEQFF
size: few; length: 12; D: .; V: TRBV3-1; J: TRBJ2-1; DNA: TGTGCCAGCAGCCAAGGGGGAGGTGAGCAGTTCTTC; CDR3: CASSQGGGEQFF
size: few; length: 16; D: TRBD2; V: TRBV12-3/TRBV12-4; J: TRBJ2-1; DNA: TGTGCCAGCAGCGACCTCGGGCTAGCGGGGGGCAATGAGCAGTTCTTC; CDR3: CASSDLGLAGGNEQFF
size: .; length: 16; D: TRBD2; V: TRBV7-3; J: TRBJ2-3; DNA: TGTGCCAGCAGCAAGGGACTAGCGGGAGTGCTAGATACGCAGTATTTT; CDR3: CASSKGLAGVLDTQYF
size: .; length: 15; D: .; V: TRBV28; J: TRBJ2-3; DNA: TGTGCCAGCAGTTTGTGGGGTTGGGTCACAGATACGCAGTATTTT; CDR3: CASSLWGWVTDTQYF
size: few; length: 13; D: .; V: TRBV28; J: TRBJ1-1; DNA: TGTGCCAGCAGTGGTGGGGTTTGGACTGAAGCTTTCTTT; CDR3: CASSGGVWTEAFF
size: .; length: 15; D: .; V: TRBV11-2; J: TRBJ2-1; DNA: TGTGCCAGCAGCTTTGGTCTTAGCTCCTACAATGAGCAGTTCTTC; CDR3: CASSFGLSSYNEQFF
size: many; length: 12; D: .; V: TRBV7-2; J: TRBJ2-3; DNA: TGTGCCAGCAGCGCACTCACAGATACGCAGTATTTT; CDR3: CASSALTDTQYF
size: many; length: 14; D: .; V: TRBV29-1; J: TRBJ2-1; DNA: TGCAGCGTTAGTGTGTGGGCCTCTGGGAATGAGCAGTTCTTC; CDR3: CSVSVWASGNEQFF
size: few; length: 15; D: .; V: TRBV2; J: TRBJ2-7; DNA: TGTGCCAGCAGTGAAGGTCCCAGCCCCCTCTACGAGCAGTACTTC; CDR3: CASSEGPSPLYEQYF
size: few; length: 13; D: .; V: TRBV2; J: TRBJ1-1; DNA: TGTGCCAGCATGGAGGGTATCGGTTCTCAAGCTTTCTTT; CDR3: CASMEGIGSQAFF
size: many; length: 15; D: .; V: TRBV28; J: TRBJ1-2; DNA: TGTGCCAGCAGCTTAGGACAGTCCGCGGACTATGGCTACACCTTC; CDR3: CASSLGQSADYGYTF
size: .; length: 17; D: TRBD1; V: TRBV20-1; J: TRBJ2-1; DNA: TGCTGTGCTAGAGATCCCAGGGGCAGGGGGCTAGGGAATGAGCAGTTCTTC; CDR3: CCARDPRGRGLGNEQFF
size: few; length: 12; D: .; V: TRBV2; J: TRBJ1-2; DNA: TGTGCCAGCAGTGCCCGGACAGATGGCTACACCTTC; CDR3: CASSARTDGYTF
size: .; length: 14; D: .; V: TRBV6-5; J: TRBJ1-2; DNA: TGTGCCAGCAGTTATGGATTGAGAGACTATGGCTACACCTTC; CDR3: CASSYGLRDYGYTF
size: many; length: 12; D: .; V: TRBV5-6; J: TRBJ1-3; DNA: TGTGCCAGCAGCTTCAATGCAAACACCATATATTTT; CDR3: CASSFNANTIYF
size: .; length: 12; D: .; V: TRBV5-5; J: TRBJ2-3; DNA: TGTGCCAGCAACATTAGGACAGATACGCAGTATTTT; CDR3: CASNIRTDTQYF
size: few; length: 13; D: .; V: TRBV12-3/TRBV12-4; J: TRBJ2-7; DNA: TGTGCCAGCAGTTTTCGGGTTGAGGGGCTTTGTTACTTC; CDR3: CASSFRVEGLCYF
size: .; length: 17; D: .; V: TRBV5-1; J: TRBJ2-1; DNA: TGCGCCAGCAGCTTGCCCGACCCTCCAGGTACCTACAATGAGCAGTTCTTC; CDR3: CASSLPDPPGTYNEQFF
size: many; length: 15; D: .; V: TRBV28; J: TRBJ2-1; DNA: TGTGCCAGCAGCCGAGACAGCCTTACCTACAATGAGCAGTTCTTC; CDR3: CASSRDSLTYNEQFF
size: few; length: 16; D: .; V: TRBV28; J: TRBJ2-3; DNA: TGTGCCAGCAGGAGGGGGAGTAGCGGGAGCACAGATACGCAGTATTTT; CDR3: CASRRGSSGSTDTQYF
size: .; length: 14; D: .; V: TRBV5-1; J: TRBJ1-2; DNA: TGCGCCAGCAGCTCGGGGGCAATGGACTATGGCTACACCTTC; CDR3: CASSSGAMDYGYTF
size: .; length: 16; D: TRBD1; V: TRBV7-9; J: TRBJ2-6; DNA: TGTGCCAGCGGACAGGGGGGCCTCTCTGGGGCCAACGTCCTGACTTTC; CDR3: CASGQGGLSGANVLTF
size: many; length: 16; D: .; V: TRBV3-1; J: TRBJ1-4; DNA: TGTGCCAGCAGCCAAGGGAATCCGTCTTGGAATGAAAAACTGTTTTTT; CDR3: CASSQGNPSWNEKLFF
size: few; length: 17; D: .; V: TRBV3-1; J: TRBJ2-1; DNA: TGTGCCTGCAGCCAGGCCCGTGAGTCTAGCTCCTACAATGAGCAGTTCTTC; CDR3: CACSQARESSSYNEQFF
size: many; length: 15; D: .; V: TRBV6-1; J: TRBJ2-3; DNA: TGTGCCAGCAGTGTCCTCGGGGGTAGCACAGATACGCAGTATTTT; CDR3: CASSVLGGSTDTQYF
size: few; length: 14; D: .; V: TRBV12-3/TRBV12-4; J: TRBJ2-3; DNA: TGTGCCAGCAGAACGAACGAGCCCACAGATACGCAGTATTTT; CDR3: CASRTNEPTDTQYF
size: few; length: 13; D: .; V: TRBV10-3; J: TRBJ1-5; DNA: TGTGCCATCCGGAGGACGGAAAATCAGCCCCAGCATTTT; CDR3: CAIRRTENQPQHF
size: many; length: 13; D: .; V: TRBV20-1; J: TRBJ1-2; DNA: TGCAGTGCTACGGCCAGGGGAAACTATGGCTACACCTTC; CDR3: CSATARGNYGYTF
size: few; length: 19; D: TRBD1; V: TRBV18; J: TRBJ2-6; DNA: TGTGCCAGCTCACCGGTACAAGTGGGGACAGCTCTGGGAGCCAACGTCCTGACTTTC; CDR3: CASSPVQVGTALGANVLTF
size: few; length: 20; D: TRBD2; V: TRBV3-1; J: TRBJ2-3; DNA: TGTGCCAGCAGCCAAGCCCTCGCCAACCCAACTAGCGGAATCACAGATACGCAGTATTTT; CDR3: CASSQALANPTSGITDTQYF